The rows below give T cell receptor beta chains drawn from one sample of a study of blood T cell repertoires in COVID-19. Produced via immunoSEQ multiplex PCR; TCRdb's table is partial and in-frame only. The table includes about 61,000 clones, around nine tenths detected once. The sample comprised peripheral blood. The receptors stem from a woman aged 45-59 years with active or convalescent COVID-19. Both conserved end residues are trimmed from each CDR3. The listing skips clone size in some rows; elsewhere it reads once, few, many or a size class.

-,TRBV27,ASSPVGGNEQF
-,TRBV9,ASSVAPSSGNTIY
-,TRBV2,ASSDQGWTGEF
-,TRBV9,ASRDIDNSPLH
-,TRBV7-8,AIRDNYNEQF
-,TRBV6-5,ASMGTAGTDTQY
-,TRBV3-1/TRBV3-2,ASSHRGTVSGNTIY
-,TRBV27,ASSPPGQAYGYT
-,TRBV9,ASSGLAGGYNEQF
-,TRBV11-2,ASSYPGTGFYEQY
-,TRBV29-1,SVQGPDYYGYT
-,TRBV29-1,SVRLANEQF
once,TRBV9,ASSLTTGTSGSYNEQF
-,TRBV10-2,ASTESLERTQY
-,TRBV4-2,ASSQEISGAIYEQY
-,TRBV6-5,ASRDTGGAYNEQF
-,TRBV2,ASSDRLDYGYT
-,TRBV7-6,ASSPGTGNTGELF
-,TRBV5-1,ASSSQGSETQY
-,TRBV2,ASSPTSGSYQETQY
once,TRBV19,ASSFPGLGSLPSYEQY
once,TRBV28,ASTLWVSGEAF
-,TRBV15,ATGEVAGGSYEQY
few,TRBV11-3,ASSSNRDEQY
-,TRBV5-1,ASSKGGGRASSYEQY
-,TRBV11-1,ASSMPRVEGTEAF
-,TRBV12-5,ASGGGANVYNEQF
-,TRBV5-1,ASSLGNVGRTYEQY
-,TRBV3-1/TRBV3-2,ASSQGRGVGLADTQY
few,TRBV23-1,ASSQSVRGDQPQH
few,TRBV15,ATSRDQSRSYGNTIY
-,TRBV28,ASSSPREFGGTLH
-,TRBV6-5,ATDRTRNTEAF
-,TRBV3-1/TRBV3-2,ASSQASAGELF
-,TRBV9,ASRQTFPFSGNTIY
few,TRBV27,ASSQGAGQPQH
-,TRBV7-9,ASSLAGVREEQY
-,TRBV4-1,ASSQVDRGGEQY
-,TRBV7-9,ASSRVRGTDTQY
-,TRBV7-9,ASSPRRLDSVKETQY
-,TRBV29-1,SVERTSGAKF
-,TRBV19,ASSDRLAGDVKTQY
-,TRBV5-4,ASSLDRQGWSGYT
-,TRBV5-1,ASSLAQINTDTQY
-,TRBV30,AWSVKGLASDTQY
-,TRBV4-2,ASSQNLAGDLAQGNEQF
-,TRBV2,ASSEREGRTDTQY
-,TRBV11-2,ASSSTYAEQF
-,TRBV10-3,ATQETIAGATTDTQY
-,TRBV30,AWRGQGSQPQH
-,TRBV18,ASSPQGQAWKNTIY
few,TRBV14,ASSQVRGLHSPLH